The 32 T cell receptor beta chains listed next were all sequenced from one sample in a study of T cell responses to AZD1222 COVID-19 vaccine. Clones were read by immunoSEQ multiplex PCR, and TCRdb kept only the in-frame ones, dropping some. The table lists roughly 67,000 clones, about 80% of them singletons, with around an eighth in the top ten. Sample: peripheral blood, taken on day 0 of AZD1222 vaccination. The receptors here all came from an adult in good health.

The rearrangement links TRBV6-2 or TRBV6-3 to TRBJ1-2; TRBD1 aligns across 10 bases. CDR1 and CDR2 (germline): MNHEY, SVGEGT. V lost 4 bases and J lost 5; bases outside the gene matches: 7. The CDR3 sequence is 15 residues long. The CDR3 DNA follows: TGTGCCAGCAGTTCCGACAGGGGGCGCGTATATGGCTACACCTTC. Amino acid sequence: CASSSDRGRVYGYTF.

The chain links TRBV14 to TRBJ1-2, with D tentatively TRBD1 (6 bases). Germline V gives CDR1 SGHDN, CDR2 FVKESK. V gave up 5 bases and J gave up 7 bases, with 17 bases separating them. CDR3 size: 14 residues. CDR3 DNA sequence: TGTGCCAGCAGCTTACAGGGTACCTGGAGTGGCTACACCTTC. Translation gives CASSLQGTWSGYTF.

The V gene is TRBV19, the J gene TRBJ1-4; D is unresolved. Germline V lookup: CDR1 LNHDA, CDR2 SQIVND (reference sequence). The V gene lost 5 bases and the J gene lost 0 bases, with 16 bases spanning the gap. The CDR3 runs to 17 residues. The CDR3 here is CASSSDGRRATNEKLFF. The CDR3 region has the DNA TGTGCCAGTAGTTCAGATGGAAGAAGGGCAACTAATGAAAAACTGTTTTTT.

The chain couples TRBV7-8 to TRBJ1-2; tentatively, D is TRBD1 (6 bases). Trimming left V 1 base short and J 0 bases short, with 9 bases between. The length of the CDR3 is 15 residues. From germline, CDR1 is SGHVS and CDR2 FQNEAQ. The CDR3 loop is CASSLGGTPNYGYTF. The CDR3 nucleotides are TGTGCCAGCAGCTTAGGAGGGACACCTAACTATGGCTACACCTTC.

This clone has only one observation. This chain connects TRBV20-1 to TRBJ1-6; D uncertain. Per the germline V gene, CDR1 is DFQATT and CDR2 is SNEGSKA (reference sequence). Trimming left V 3 bases short and J 4 bases short, with 16 bases between. The CDR3 consists of 16 residues. CDR3 in DNA: TGCAGTGCTAGTGAGACGTTGCGGGATTATAATTCACCCCTCCACTTT. Translation: CSASETLRDYNSPLHF.

V is TRBV3-1 (or the pseudogene TRBV3-2) and J is TRBJ2-5, with D perhaps being TRBD1 or TRBD2 (5 bases each). CDR3 length: 15 residues. Deletions cut 4 bases from V and 7 bases from J, with 19 bases between. CDR1 and CDR2 from the germline V gene are LGHDT and YNNKEL (reference sequence). Written as DNA, the CDR3 is TGTGCCAGCAGCCTCGGAAATTGGGGGAGTGGGACCCAGTACTTC. Its translation: CASSLGNWGSGTQYF.

This chain connects TRBV2 to TRBJ1-4, with D unclear. The germline CDR1 and CDR2 sequences are SNHLY and FYNNEI. The CDR3 is 14 amino acids. The V end was cut by 2 bases, the J end by 7 bases, with 11 bases between. CDR3 in amino acids: CASSELTTTEKLFF. The CDR3, as DNA: TGTGCCAGCAGTGAATTGACAACGACTGAAAAACTGTTTTTT. The whole variable domain, remainder taken from reference TRBV2 and TRBJ1-4, is EPEVTQTPSHQVTQMGQEVILRCVPISNHLYFYWYRQILGQKVEFLVSFYNNEISEKSEIFDDQFSVERPDGSNFTLKIRSTKLEDSAMYFCASSELTTTEKLFFGSGTQLSVL.

This clone has a handful of counts. This chain joins TRBV7-2 and TRBJ1-6, with a possible D match to TRBD1 (5 bases). Germline CDR1 is SGHTA and CDR2 is FQGNSA. This CDR3 has 14 residues. V lost 5 bases and J 9 bases, leaving 14 bases between the germline ends. The CDR3 region is CASSPRRVFSPLHF. As DNA, the CDR3 is TGTGCCAGCAGCCCTCGCAGGGTTTTTTCACCCCTCCACTTT.

The chain uses TRBV2 and TRBJ1-6; D is uncertain. V was pared by 0 bases and J by 7 bases, with 4 bases between. This CDR3 has 13 residues. Germline V gene data show CDR1 as SNHLY and CDR2 as FYNNEI. CDR3 sequence (DNA): TGTGCCAGCAGTGAAGCGAGAAATTCACCCCTCCACTTT. Protein product: CASSEARNSPLHF.

CDR3 bases: TGTGCCAGCAGCCCTCGGACAGGGAGCGTCCTGACTTTC. Amino acid sequence: CASSPRTGSVLTF. The rearrangement uses TRBV3-1 (or the pseudogene TRBV3-2) and TRBJ2-6; TRBD1 matches at 8 bases. The V segment lost 4 bases and the J segment 12 bases; nucleotides outside the gene matches: 5. CDR3 length equals 13 residues. The V gene's germline CDR1 is LGHDT and CDR2 YNNKEL (reference sequence).

V usage is TRBV30 and J usage is TRBJ2-6; D unresolved. The V gene's germline CDR1 is GTSNPN and CDR2 SVGIG (reference sequence). The CDR3 runs to 16 residues. V gave up 1 base and J gave up 2 bases, with 12 bases separating them. The CDR3 coding sequence is TGTGCCTGGAGTGCCTTCCAGGCTCCTGGGGCCAACGTCCTGACTTTC. Its translation is CAWSAFQAPGANVLTF.

The genes are TRBV6-5 and TRBJ1-3, with 8 bases that match TRBD1. The CDR3 contains 15 residues. Germline CDR1 MNHEY, CDR2 SVGAGI. Unmatched junction bases numbered 11, after V lost 7 bases and J lost 6 bases. The CDR3 protein is CASKTGVGEENTIYF. CDR3 sequence (DNA): TGTGCCAGCAAGACAGGGGTGGGCGAGGAAAACACCATATATTTT.

This clone appeared a few times. The rearrangement uses TRBV4-3 and TRBJ1-4, with no clear D. V was shortened by 4 bases and J by 8 bases, with 14 bases between the two germline ends. Germline V CDR1 and CDR2: LGHNA, YSLEER. The CDR3 covers 14 residues. The CDR3 is CASSPGGMWEKLFF. For the CDR3, the DNA is TGCGCCAGCAGCCCCGGCGGCATGTGGGAAAAACTGTTTTTT.

Regarding this clone: Other DNA variants within this sample encode the same CDR3. CDR3 region: CASSPSSGNTIYF. For the CDR3, the DNA is TGTGCCAGCAGCCCGAGCTCTGGAAACACCATATATTTT. V is TRBV7-9 and J is TRBJ1-3; unclear D gene. Between the trimmed V and J ends, which lost 5 bases and 0 bases, there was a span of 5 bases. Germline loops: CDR1 SEHNR, CDR2 FQNEAQ (reference sequence). The CDR3 contains 13 residues.

This clone was observed a single time. The chain recombines TRBV19 with TRBJ2-2, with 8 bases that match TRBD2. The CDR3 has 14 amino acids. Trimming at V came to 5 bases and at J to 8 bases, leaving 7 bases not matched to a gene. Germline V gene data show CDR1 as LNHDA and CDR2 as SQIVND (reference sequence). The CDR3 region is CASSPGTRAGELFF. The CDR3 DNA sequence: TGTGCCAGTAGTCCCGGGACTAGGGCAGGGGAGCTGTTTTTT.

This sequence joins TRBV9 and TRBJ2-7, with D perhaps TRBD2 (5 bases). CDR1 is SGDLS, CDR2 YYNGEE, per germline. The CDR3 is 14 residues long. Trimming removed 4 bases from V and 0 bases from J, with 11 bases in between. The CDR3 region has the DNA TGTGCCAGCAGCCTCCTGGGGAGCTCCTACGAGCAGTACTTC. This sequence encodes CASSLLGSSYEQYF.

The chain uses TRBV7-6 and TRBJ2-4; 13 nucleotides match TRBD2. CDR3 length: 18 amino acids. V shed 1 base, J shed 0 bases, and the junction held 3 bases outside the gene matches. Germline assignment: CDR1 SGHVS and CDR2 FNYEAQ. The CDR3 region is CASSLGTSGGLAKNIQYF. The CDR3 DNA sequence: TGTGCCAGCAGCTTAGGGACTAGCGGGGGATTAGCCAAAAACATTCAGTACTTC. The full variable domain, completed using reference TRBV7-6 and TRBJ2-4, is GAGVSQSPRYKVTKRGQDVALRCDPISGHVSLYWYRQALGQGPEFLTYFNYEAQQDKSGLPNDRFSAERPEGSISTLTIQRTEQRDSAMYRCASSLGTSGGLAKNIQYFGAGTRLSVL.

This clone was recorded once. The chain combines TRBV2 with TRBJ1-6; 8 bases align to TRBD1. The CDR3 is 16 amino acids. The V gene end was trimmed by 6 bases and the J gene end by 4 bases; junction bases not matched to a gene: 8. Per the germline V gene, CDR1 is SNHLY and CDR2 is FYNNEI. For the CDR3, the DNA is TGTGCCAGCAGAACCGGGACAGGACCATATAATTCACCCCTCCACTTT. Protein: CASRTGTGPYNSPLHF.

The rearrangement uses TRBV2 and TRBJ2-2; possibly TRBD1 or TRBD2 for D (5 bases each). The CDR3 loop spans 15 amino acids. Germline CDR1 SNHLY, CDR2 FYNNEI. V shed 10 bases and J shed 3 bases, with 18 bases lying between them. Here the CDR3 reads CAIQSGTWYTGELFF. The CDR3 DNA sequence: TGTGCCATCCAATCGGGGACCTGGTACACCGGGGAGCTGTTTTTT. Filled out from reference TRBV2 and TRBJ2-2, the complete variable domain reads EPEVTQTPSHQVTQMGQEVILRCVPISNHLYFYWYRQILGQKVEFLVSFYNNEISEKSEIFDDQFSVERPDGSNFTLKIRSTKLEDSAMYFCAIQSGTWYTGELFFGEGSRLTVL.

This rearrangement joins TRBV5-1 to TRBJ2-5; 12 positions match TRBD2. The trim removed 4 bases at V and 4 bases at J, leaving 2 bases unmatched. The germline V gene encodes CDR1 SGHRS and CDR2 YFSETQ. The CDR3 is made up of 14 amino acids. DNA of the CDR3: TGCGCCAGCAGCGAGGGACTAGCGGGAGAGACCCAGTACTTC. Its translation: CASSEGLAGETQYF.

This rearrangement joins TRBV9 to TRBJ2-7, with TRBD2 matching 10 bases. This CDR3 has 15 amino acids. Germline V gene lookup returns CDR1 SGDLS and CDR2 YYNGEE. V dropped 0 bases and J dropped 9; count of bases not matched to a gene: 9. The CDR3 nucleotides read TGTGCCAGCAGCGTAGAGGGTAGCGGGGGGCGCCGGCAGTACTTC. It specifies CASSVEGSGGRRQYF.

This clone was counted many times. CDR3 in amino acids: CASSQEGRGGNQPQHF. Here the CDR3 DNA reads TGCGCCAGCAGCCAAGAGGGCAGGGGAGGCAATCAGCCCCAGCATTTT. The chain recombines TRBV4-1 with TRBJ1-5, with D perhaps matching TRBD1 (6 bases). The CDR3 runs 16 residues. CDR1 is MGHRA, CDR2 YSYEKL, per germline. V lost 0 bases and J lost 2, with 11 bases in between.

This clone appeared once. The V gene is TRBV5-4, the J gene TRBJ1-3; no firm D call. The V and J ends lost 0 bases and 2 bases respectively, with 6 bases between them. From germline, CDR1 is SGHNT and CDR2 YYREEE (reference sequence). The CDR3 has 14 residues. This CDR3 is CASSLGQAGNTIYF. The DNA of the CDR3 is TGTGCCAGCAGCTTGGGCCAGGCTGGAAACACCATATATTTT.

The genes are TRBV30 and TRBJ1-3; D gene ambiguous. V was clipped by 4 bases and J by 9 bases, with 10 bases between them. This CDR3 has 11 residues. CDR1 and CDR2 (germline): GTSNPN, SVGIG (reference sequence). DNA of the CDR3: TGTGCCTGGAAGGTCTTTAGCACCATATATTTT. Protein sequence: CAWKVFSTIYF.

The chain carries TRBV5-1 and TRBJ1-2, with TRBD1 as a possible D gene (5 bases). CDR1 SGHRS and CDR2 YFSETQ come from the germline V gene. Trimming cost V 2 bases and J 5 bases, with 19 bases left between them. This CDR3 is built from 16 residues. CDR3 DNA sequence: TGCGCCAGCAGCTTTAGCGGGCAGGGAGCTTGGTATGGCTACACCTTC. Translation: CASSFSGQGAWYGYTF.

V usage is TRBV6-6 and J usage is TRBJ2-7, with D tentatively TRBD2 (5 bases). Germline loops: CDR1 MNHNY, CDR2 SVGAGI (reference sequence). The CDR3 is made up of 15 amino acids. Trimming left V 0 bases short and J 5 bases short, with 14 bases between. The CDR3 sequence: CASSYSGRGLDEQYF. The CDR3 DNA reads as TGTGCCAGCAGTTACTCGGGCAGAGGGCTGGACGAGCAGTACTTC.

The rearrangement uses TRBV9 and TRBJ1-6; 10 bases map to TRBD1. The CDR3 loop spans 15 amino acids. The germline V gene has CDR1 SGDLS and CDR2 YYNGEE. J was trimmed by 11 bases and V by 0 bases; bases with no gene match: 5. This CDR3 is CASSVAPGQGTPLHF. CDR3 coding DNA: TGTGCCAGCAGCGTAGCTCCGGGACAGGGGACACCCCTCCACTTT.

This clone was counted a few times. The J gene is TRBJ2-7, the V gene TRBV9; D is ambiguous. CDR3 length equals 14 residues. Germline lookup yields CDR1 SGDLS and CDR2 YYNGEE. V was cut by 0 bases and J by 2 bases, with 9 bases left in between. This CDR3 is CASSVADNPYEQYF. CDR3 coding DNA: TGTGCCAGCAGCGTAGCTGACAATCCCTACGAGCAGTACTTC.

The V gene is TRBV7-9, the J gene TRBJ2-2; 11 bases are shared with TRBD2. The germline CDR1 and CDR2 sequences are SEHNR and FQNEAQ (reference sequence). The CDR3 has 19 amino acids. J lost 1 base, V lost 4 bases, and 11 bases had no gene match. The CDR3 loop reads CASSSRTLAGGQNTGELFF. Written as DNA, the CDR3 is TGTGCCAGCAGCTCCCGCACCCTAGCGGGGGGCCAGAACACCGGGGAGCTGTTTTTT.

J is TRBJ1-2 and V is TRBV2; the D gene is possibly TRBD1 (6 bases). CDR3 size: 13 residues. Germline V gene sequence: CDR1 SNHLY, CDR2 FYNNEI. The V gene lost 4 bases and the J gene lost 5 bases, with 11 bases spanning the gap. CDR3: CASSVDRIYGYTF. The CDR3 region has the DNA TGTGCCAGCAGTGTGGACAGAATTTATGGCTACACCTTC.

CDR3 bases: TGTGCCAGCAGTGAATTCGTCTCGGGGGCTGCCGGCTATGGCTACACCTTC. Its protein product is CASSEFVSGAAGYGYTF. The chain has TRBV25-1 and TRBJ1-2; possible D gene TRBD1, 6 bases. V lost 1 base to trimming and J lost 4 bases, with 19 bases between them. This CDR3 contains 17 residues. Per the germline V gene, CDR1 is MGHDK and CDR2 is SYGVNS.

This rearrangement joins TRBV5-1 to TRBJ1-1, with D possibly TRBD1 on 6 matching bases. The CDR3 has 16 residues. Germline loops: CDR1 SGHRS, CDR2 YFSETQ. Trimming removed 0 bases at V and 8 bases at J, with 20 bases between. DNA for the CDR3: TGCGCCAGCAGCTTGGCTCCCCATTACAGGGAAGTGGAAGCTTTCTTT. This gives the protein CASSLAPHYREVEAFF.